The T cell receptor (beta chain) under discussion was sequenced for a study of early T cells in non-severe SARS-CoV-2 infection. This clonotype was seen many times. The TCR library protocol attached unique molecular identifiers to the individual cDNA molecules. TCRdb re-called the 5' RACE reads through MiXCR, storing one row per CDR3 protein. The sample lists roughly 81,000 distinct CDR3 sequences; roughly 6% were seen once. CDR3 length: 15 amino acids. Germline values: CDR1 MNHNS, CDR2 SASEGT. V lost 5 bases to trimming and J lost 4 bases; unmatched junction nucleotides: 7. Sequencing used whole blood. The clonotype originates from an adult who was a healthcare worker with PCR-confirmed SARS-CoV-2 infection or an uninfected control (not recorded which). This rearrangement joins TRBV6-1 to TRBJ2-2; 7 bases align to TRBD2. The CDR3 here is CASSPSGRGTGELFF. The CDR3 nucleotides read TGTGCCAGCAGTCCTAGCGGTCGGGGCACCGGGGAGCTGTTTTTT.